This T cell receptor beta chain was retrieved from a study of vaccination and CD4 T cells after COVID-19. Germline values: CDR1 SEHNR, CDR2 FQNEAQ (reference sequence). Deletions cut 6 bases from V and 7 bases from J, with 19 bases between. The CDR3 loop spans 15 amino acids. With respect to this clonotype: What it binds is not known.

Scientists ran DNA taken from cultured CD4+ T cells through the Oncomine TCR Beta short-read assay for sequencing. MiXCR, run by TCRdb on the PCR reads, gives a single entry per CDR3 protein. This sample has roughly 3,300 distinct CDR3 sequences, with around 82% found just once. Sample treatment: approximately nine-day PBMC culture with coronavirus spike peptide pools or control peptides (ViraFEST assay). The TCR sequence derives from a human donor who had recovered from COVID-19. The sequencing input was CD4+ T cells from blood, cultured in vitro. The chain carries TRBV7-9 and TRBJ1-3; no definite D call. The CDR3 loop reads CASSPNATVRNTIYF. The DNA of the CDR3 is TGTGCCAGCAGTCCAAATGCGACGGTTAGGAACACCATATATTTT. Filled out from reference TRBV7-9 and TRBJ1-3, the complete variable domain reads DTGVSQNPRHKITKRGQNVTFRCDPISEHNRLYWYRQTLGQGPEFLTYFQNEAQLEKSRLLSDRFSAERPKGSFSTLEIQRTEQGDSAMYLCASSPNATVRNTIYFGEGSWLTVV.